This section outlines one TCR beta chain sequence together with its context. What antigen it recognizes has not been identified. Base qualities are not at hand, and no much larger clone is one base apart. This specimen's time point label, interpreted: about 28 days (+/-7) after the second vaccine dose. Because spike-specific TCR depth and breadth did not differ between the two schedules, AZD1222 recipients who got a second dose at roughly 4 weeks were pooled with those who got a second dose at roughly 12 weeks. Vaccinee samples were obtained from the UK trials COV001 and COV002, which included a single-blind randomized controlled phase 2/3 trial of AZD1222 (ChAdOx1 nCoV-19) in healthy adults. Trial participant PBMC samples were collected at day 0 and day 28 after the second dose for TCRbeta chain sequencing. The sample comes from a study of T cell responses to AZD1222 COVID-19 vaccine (dated by TCRdb to the early 2020s). A note on the overall study: TCR sequencing covered approximately 230 trial participants: 200 to 220 given two doses of AZD1222 and some 25 given two doses of MenACWY control vaccine. Trial participants were enrolled into age subgroups of 18-55, 56-69 and 70-plus years, which contained roughly 150, 30 and 60 TCR-sequenced participants, respectively.

The CDR3 regions of human TCRbeta chains were analyzed by immunosequencing. Per the authors' processing: Repertoire TCRs were matched against a reference library of SARS-CoV-2-specific TCRs generated with the MIRA antigen-specificity platform. Breadth was defined as the fraction of unique TCRs that were SARS-CoV-2-associated, and depth was defined as the fraction of total T cells that were SARS-CoV-2-associated. Each spike-specific TCR was assigned to its reactive spike region and to a CD4 or CD8 class using the MIRA data. Log10-transformed breadth and depth values were compared by one-way ANOVA with Sidak's multiple comparisons tests. TCRdb's version of the immuneACCESS table is confined to in-frame rearrangements and falls short of the full clone set. An unresolved V gene accounts for under half of the shortfall where checked; the remainder is of unknown origin. V, J and clone size are those of that table, while D and trimming were read from the DNA. The sample has 250,000 to 300,000 clones on record, around 92% of them singletons. The ten largest clones capture less than 0.65% of the sample.

The investigation overall reported the following: The 56-69-year group was small, and its depth increase did not reach significance, likely because of low power. Vaccine-associated CD4 TCRs spanned the whole spike protein, with dominant responses in regions 160-218 and 743-854. Epitopes outside the regions mutated in the B.1.351 and B.1.1.7 variants were reportedly recognized by nearly half of the unique spike-specific TCRs. Spike-specific TCR breadth and depth rose significantly after two AZD1222 doses compared with day 0 and with MenACWY recipients. Conclusions about previously exposed vaccinees were limited because only six or seven AZD1222 recipients were SARS-CoV-2 seropositive at baseline. No day 14 peak-response samples were available, so repertoires were characterized only after the peak T cell response. Most participants were white British and females outnumbered males, and the authors suggested that clonal diversity may have been underestimated.

Sequences were derived from peripheral blood, sampled 28 days after the second AZD1222 dose. The TCR was taken from an adult who received the AZD1222 COVID-19 vaccine.

The sequenced DNA is TGTGCCAGCAGCCAGACCCGCGATCCCTACAATGAGCAGTTCTTC. It specifies CASSQTRDPYNEQFF. The V gene is TRBV7-3 and the J gene is TRBJ2-1, with an unclear D gene assignment. Relative to germline, V is 5 bases shorter and J is 2 bases shorter, with 13 bases between their ends. Via the germline V gene, CDR1 is SGHTA and CDR2 FQGTGA. The CDR3 covers 15 residues, taking in both the cysteine and the phenylalanine. The only DNA kept is the CDR3, 45 bases in frame from the first base.